These 23 T cell receptor beta chains came from one sample sequenced in a study of cytomegalovirus exposure and HLA in healthy donors. The PCR made use of 60 Vbeta and 13 Jbeta primers. Profiled with immunoSEQ multiplex PCR; TCRdb holds only in-frame clones, not every one. The sample consists of 75,000 to 100,000 clones, under 85% of them appearing once. The sequenced material came from PBMCs. The receptors come from a man aged 18-30 years in good health and CMV-seropositive.

J is TRBJ1-3 and V is TRBV5-4, with D tentatively TRBD1 (6 bases). Trimming pared 0 bases from V and 0 bases from J, leaving 10 bases between. The CDR3 is made up of 16 amino acids. CDR1 SGHNT and CDR2 YYREEE come from the germline V gene (reference sequence). This chain's CDR3 is CASSLGGQISGNTIYF. The CDR3 region has the DNA TGTGCCAGCAGCTTGGGAGGACAGATCTCTGGAAACACCATATATTTT.

This chain's CDR3 is CATSGRGRGNEKLFF. The DNA for the CDR3 is TGTGCCACCAGCGGCCGGGGCAGGGGGAATGAAAAACTGTTTTTT. The rearrangement uses TRBV15 and TRBJ1-4, with 7 nucleotides matching TRBD1. The V segment lost 5 bases and the J segment 5 bases; nucleotides outside the gene matches: 8. The CDR3 length is 15 residues. CDR1 and CDR2 (germline): LNHNV, YYDKDF (reference sequence).

The V call is TRBV27, the J call TRBJ2-4; the D is unclear. Between the trimmed V and J ends, which lost 6 bases and 0 bases, there was a span of 9 bases. Germline V CDR1 and CDR2: MNHEY, SMNVEV (reference sequence). The CDR3 loop spans 14 amino acids. This CDR3 is CASRQYPAKNIQYF. Here the CDR3 DNA reads TGTGCCAGCAGGCAGTACCCAGCCAAAAACATTCAGTACTTC.

This clone was observed a few times. The chain carries TRBV28 and TRBJ1-5; 7 bases fit TRBD1. Trimming removed 7 bases from V and 1 base from J; junction bases left unmatched: 22. Germline CDR1 MDHEN, CDR2 SYDVKM. CDR3 length: 20 amino acids. CDR3 DNA sequence: TGTGCCAGCACCCCCCGCGCCAGGGGGTTAAGGGGCTTAAGCAATCAGCCCCAGCATTTT. It yields the protein CASTPRARGLRGLSNQPQHF.

V usage is TRBV6-5 and J usage is TRBJ2-7, with D hard to call. The germline gives CDR1 MNHEY, CDR2 SVGAGI. V lost 6 bases, J lost 3 bases, and 12 bases lay in between. CDR3 length: 13 residues. The CDR3 DNA sequence: TGTGCCAGCAGCCCCCAACAAGTCTACGAGCAGTACTTC. The encoded protein is CASSPQQVYEQYF.

The V gene is TRBV27, the J gene TRBJ1-1; 9 bases fit TRBD1. Germline trimming cut 6 bases from V and 5 bases from J; bases unmatched to any gene: 4. The germline gives CDR1 MNHEY, CDR2 SMNVEV (reference sequence). There are 13 residues in the CDR3. CDR3 residues: CASSAGQGTEAFF. CDR3 nucleotides: TGTGCCAGCAGCGCCGGACAGGGGACTGAAGCTTTCTTT.

The rearrangement joins TRBV29-1 to TRBJ2-7, with 10 nucleotides matching TRBD1. Germline lookup yields CDR1 SQVTM and CDR2 ANQGSEA. The junction had 3 bases not matched to a gene; V was cut back by 2 bases and J by 2 bases. CDR3 length: 14 residues. CDR3 coding DNA: TGCAGCGTTGAACTCGGGACAGGGGCCTACGAGCAGTACTTC. This codes for CSVELGTGAYEQYF.

The V gene is TRBV19, the J gene TRBJ2-5; 7 nucleotides align to TRBD1. Losses at the gene ends were 3 bases for V and 0 bases for J; bases not matched to a gene: 7. Per the germline V gene, CDR1 is LNHDA and CDR2 is SQIVND (reference sequence). The CDR3 runs to 16 residues. For the CDR3, the DNA is TGTGCCAGTAGTATGAGACAGGGCGTGTACCAAGAGACCCAGTACTTC. Translation gives CASSMRQGVYQETQYF.

This clone was picked up one time. V gene TRBV5-4 combines with J gene TRBJ2-3; TRBD1 is a possible D gene (6 bases). The CDR3 runs to 16 residues. V gave up 4 bases and J gave up 4 bases, with 19 bases separating them. Germline V gene sequence: CDR1 SGHNT, CDR2 YYREEE (reference sequence). The CDR3 nucleotides read TGTGCCAGCAGCCCAGGGGTAGACGGCTCCGCAGATACGCAGTATTTT. It translates to CASSPGVDGSADTQYF. Based on the CDR3 plus reference TRBV5-4 and TRBJ2-3, the full variable domain is ETGVTQSPTHLIKTRGQQVTLRCSSQSGHNTVSWYQQALGQGPQFIFQYYREEENGRGNFPPRFSGLQFPNYSSELNVNALELDDSALYLCASSPGVDGSADTQYFGPGTRLTVL.

The J gene is TRBJ2-7, the V gene TRBV6-1; TRBD1 aligns across 7 bases. With 1 base clipped from V and 3 bases from J, the junction kept 6 bases outside the gene matches. This CDR3 is 15 amino acids long. CDR1 and CDR2 (germline): MNHNS, SASEGT. The CDR3 protein is CASSEGWTGGYEQYF. DNA of the CDR3: TGTGCCAGCAGTGAAGGCTGGACAGGCGGCTACGAGCAGTACTTC.

This chain links TRBV27 with TRBJ2-7; D is ambiguous. Germline-derived CDR1 and CDR2 are MNHEY and SMNVEV (reference sequence). Between the trimmed V and J ends, which lost 0 bases and 2 bases, there was a span of 5 bases. The CDR3 covers 13 residues. The CDR3 DNA reads TGTGCCAGCAGTTTATCCGCTACCTACGAGCAGTACTTC. Its protein product is CASSLSATYEQYF.

The chain links TRBV27 to TRBJ2-3; D uncertain. This CDR3 is 13 amino acids long. Germline CDR1 reads MNHEY; CDR2 reads SMNVEV (reference sequence). V gave up 6 bases and J gave up 4 bases, with 11 bases separating them. CDR3 sequence reads: CASSTFRADTQYF. Here the CDR3 DNA reads TGTGCCAGCAGCACTTTCCGGGCAGATACGCAGTATTTT.

This sequence joins TRBV5-1 and TRBJ2-7; 10 positions agree with TRBD1. With 2 bases clipped from V and 7 bases from J, the junction kept 9 bases outside the gene matches. The CDR3 covers 15 residues. CDR1 and CDR2 from the germline V gene are SGHRS and YFSETQ. CDR3 in amino acids: CASSLLWTGGEEQYF. CDR3 in DNA: TGCGCCAGCAGCTTACTATGGACAGGGGGAGAGGAGCAGTACTTC.

This clone was counted between two and nine times. The chain combines TRBV18 with TRBJ1-1, with a possible D match to TRBD1 (6 bases). The germline V gene encodes CDR1 KGHSH and CDR2 LQKENI. V was pared by 3 bases and J by 1 base, with 18 bases between. The CDR3 length is 17 residues. The CDR3 region has the DNA TGTGCCAGCTCACCCTTTGGGGGCACCAATTCGAACACTGAAGCTTTCTTT. Translating it yields CASSPFGGTNSNTEAFF.

The gene calls are TRBV30 and TRBJ2-5; D is possibly TRBD2 (5 bases). The CDR3 length is 13 residues. Trimming took 4 bases from V and 0 from J, leaving 9 bases between them. Germline CDR1 and CDR2: GTSNPN and SVGIG (reference sequence). For the CDR3, the DNA is TGTGCCTGGACAGGACTGAACCAAGAGACCCAGTACTTC. This codes for CAWTGLNQETQYF.

This chain joins TRBV27 and TRBJ1-1; 7 nucleotides agree with TRBD1. The V segment lost 3 bases and the J segment 7 bases; nucleotides outside the gene matches: 8. CDR1 is MNHEY, CDR2 SMNVEV, per germline (reference sequence). CDR3 length: 14 residues. The CDR3 is CASSLTGFAIEAFF. In nucleotides, the CDR3 is TGTGCCAGCAGTTTGACAGGGTTCGCGATTGAAGCTTTCTTT.

The gene calls are TRBV28 and TRBJ2-7, with TRBD1 matching 8 bases. Looked up from germline, CDR1 is MDHEN and CDR2 is SYDVKM. The V and J ends lost 4 bases and 0 bases, in that order; junction bases with no gene match: 8. The CDR3 runs 16 residues. In nucleotides, the CDR3 is TGTGCCAGCAGTTACCCCGGGACAGGAGGCTCCTACGAGCAGTACTTC. It specifies CASSYPGTGGSYEQYF.

The chain joins TRBV4-1 to TRBJ2-1, with 9 bases fitting TRBD1. CDR1 MGHRA and CDR2 YSYEKL come from the germline V gene. The CDR3 has 17 amino acids. J gave up 2 bases and V 0 bases, and 5 bases lay outside the gene matches. Written as DNA, the CDR3 is TGCGCCAGCAGCCAAGATGCTCGGACAGGGGCCTACAATGAGCAGTTCTTC. Translating it yields CASSQDARTGAYNEQFF.

The gene calls are TRBV7-2 and TRBJ2-1; 9 positions agree with TRBD2. The CDR3 sequence is 15 residues long. Per the germline V gene, CDR1 is SGHTA and CDR2 is FQGNSA. Germline trimming cut 5 bases from V and 4 bases from J; bases unmatched to any gene: 6. CDR3 region: CASSPVAGGYNEQFF. The CDR3 DNA sequence: TGTGCCAGCAGCCCCGTGGCGGGGGGGTACAATGAGCAGTTCTTC.

The chain combines TRBV6-4 with TRBJ1-1; 9 nucleotides align to TRBD1. Trimming removed 6 bases from V and 4 bases from J; junction bases left unmatched: 9. This CDR3 is 15 amino acids long. Germline V gene lookup returns CDR1 MRHNA and CDR2 SNTAGT. The CDR3 DNA sequence: TGTGCCAGCAGACCGACAGGGGGTAGGGGCACTGAAGCTTTCTTT. Encoded protein: CASRPTGGRGTEAFF.

The chain joins TRBV19 to TRBJ2-1, with D unclear. The CDR3 totals 14 residues. V gave up 5 bases and J gave up 2 bases, with 10 bases separating them. Per the germline V gene, CDR1 is LNHDA and CDR2 is SQIVND (reference sequence). CDR3 in DNA: TGTGCCAGTAGTCCCCTCCCCGCCTACAATGAGCAGTTCTTC. Protein: CASSPLPAYNEQFF.

V and J are TRBV5-1 and TRBJ2-3, with a possible D match to TRBD2 (5 bases). The CDR3 totals 15 residues. Per the germline V gene, CDR1 is SGHRS and CDR2 is YFSETQ. The germline V and J ends were trimmed by 3 bases and 1 base, with 12 bases remaining between them. This CDR3 reads CASSSRAEGTDTQYF. CDR3 in DNA: TGCGCCAGCAGCTCGAGGGCAGAAGGCACAGATACGCAGTATTTT.

The chain joins TRBV28 to TRBJ2-1; 8 bases are shared with TRBD1. V shed 7 bases and J 1 base; nucleotides not matched to a gene: 6. Germline loops: CDR1 MDHEN, CDR2 SYDVKM. This CDR3 is built from 15 residues. The CDR3 here is CASTGGPISYNEQFF. The CDR3 coding sequence is TGTGCCAGCACAGGGGGCCCCATTTCCTACAATGAGCAGTTCTTC.